This T cell receptor beta chain was sequenced during a study of T cell changes during pregnancy in multiple sclerosis. Germline V gives CDR1 MNHNS, CDR2 SASEGT. The J segment lost 4 bases and the V segment lost 8 bases, leaving 7 bases of the junction unmatched. The CDR3 spans 14 residues. TCRdb's copy holds only in-frame clones and misses some; the assay was immunoSEQ multiplex PCR. The profile covers approximately 74,000 clones, with about 85% appearing a single time and less than 4% taken by the ten largest. The sequence was obtained from a female donor with multiple sclerosis, enrolled in a pregnancy study. The genes are TRBV6-1 and TRBJ2-4, with 8 nucleotides matching TRBD1. The sequencing used peripheral blood, collected before pregnancy. CDR3 in DNA: TGTGCCAGCCGCAAGGGACAGGAAAAAAACATTCAGTACTTC. Translation: CASRKGQEKNIQYF.